Described below is a single T cell receptor (beta chain) sequence and its context. Its target is unknown. This CDR3 region has 16 residues. Germline V CDR1 and CDR2: SGHNT, YYREEE (reference sequence). After removal of 7 bases from V and 1 base from J, the junction contained 10 bases not matched to a gene. The repertoire was sequenced with immunoSEQ multiplex PCR; TCRdb's copy has only in-frame clones and lacks some. There are roughly 150,000 clones in the sample; 70% to 90% occur only once, and under 3% lies in the top ten. The donors were in the roughly 110-subject validation cohort; that cohort was separate from the approximately 670-subject first cohort. The data derive from a study of cytomegalovirus exposure and HLA in healthy donors. Points from the study as a whole: Reports showed the classifier diagnosing cytomegalovirus status with high specificity and sensitivity.

This chain links TRBV5-4 with TRBJ2-5; 10 nucleotides line up with TRBD2. The sequencing input was PBMCs. This TCR was recovered from a man younger than 30 in good health and CMV-seronegative. This CDR3 reads CASQTGTSVSQETQYF. The CDR3 nucleotides are TGTGCCAGCCAAACCGGGACTAGCGTATCCCAAGAGACCCAGTACTTC.